The table lists the clone carrying this T cell receptor beta chain with a few counts. This entry belongs to a study of identical twins' blood T cells. TCRdb analysed the 5' RACE reads with MiXCR anew, one entry per CDR3 protein. Of hundreds of thousands of distinct CDR3 sequences detected, approximately 30% appear once; the ten largest clones hold around 5.6%. Trimming pared 4 bases from V and 0 bases from J, leaving 10 bases between. The germline V gene has CDR1 SGHRS and CDR2 YFSETQ. The CDR3 is 14 residues long. Sequencing used PBMCs. The rearrangement links TRBV5-1 to TRBJ1-1; TRBD1 might be the D (6 bases). This receptor was identified in a woman aged 18-49 years in good health. As DNA, the CDR3 is TGCGCCAGCAGCCCGGGGGCGGTGAACACTGAAGCTTTCTTT. It specifies CASSPGAVNTEAFF.